These 20 T cell receptor beta chains were all obtained from the same sample, sequenced in a study of cytomegalovirus exposure and HLA in healthy donors. It was with 60 Vbeta and 13 Jbeta primers that the PCR ran. The protocol was immunoSEQ multiplex PCR, while the TCRdb copy is restricted to in-frame clones and leaves out a portion. The table shows 150,000 to 180,000 clones, with roughly 80% occurring only once. Sequenced input: PBMCs. Receptor source: a man younger than 30 in good health and CMV-seronegative.

DNA of the CDR3: TGTGCCGGGGGACAGGGACGGCGGGTGGGGTTTCGAGAAAAACTGTTTTTT. Protein product: CAGGQGRRVGFREKLFF. This chain uses TRBV2 with TRBJ1-4, with 9 bases fitting TRBD1. J gave up 8 bases and V 11 bases, and 21 bases lay outside the gene matches. CDR1 and CDR2 (germline): SNHLY, FYNNEI. This CDR3 comprises 17 residues.

The chain is built from TRBV4-3 and TRBJ2-3, with D possibly matching TRBD1 (6 bases). V lost 5 bases to trimming and J lost 1 base, with 25 bases between them. The germline V gene has CDR1 LGHNA and CDR2 YSLEER. This CDR3 has 19 amino acids. Here the CDR3 DNA reads TGCGCCAGCAGCGCCTCTGGGACGGGACACTACATTCGCACAGATACGCAGTATTTT. This encodes CASSASGTGHYIRTDTQYF.

The chain recombines TRBV7-2 with TRBJ2-1; D gene uncertain. V dropped 5 bases and J dropped 7 bases, with 12 bases sitting between them. CDR3 length: 13 residues. The germline CDR1 and CDR2 sequences are SGHTA and FQGNSA. The CDR3: CASSPAIENEQFF. The CDR3 DNA reads TGTGCCAGCAGCCCCGCCATAGAAAATGAGCAGTTCTTC. Using reference TRBV7-2 and TRBJ2-1 for the parts outside the CDR3, the full variable domain is GAGVSQSPSNKVTEKGKDVELRCDPISGHTALYWYRQSLGQGLEFLIYFQGNSAPDKSGLPSDRFSAERTGGSVSTLTIQRTQQEDSAVYLCASSPAIENEQFFGPGTRLTVL.

The genes are TRBV14 and TRBJ2-1, with D uncertain. Germline lookup yields CDR1 SGHDN and CDR2 FVKESK. Trimming cost V 4 bases and J 8 bases, with 6 bases left between them. CDR3 length: 11 residues. The CDR3 protein is CASSLGHEQFF. CDR3 in DNA: TGTGCCAGCAGCCTCGGTCATGAGCAGTTCTTC.

V usage is TRBV6-4 and J usage is TRBJ1-2; D possibly corresponds to TRBD1 (5 bases). Between the trimmed V and J ends, which lost 5 bases and 2 bases, there was a span of 18 bases. CDR1 is MRHNA and CDR2 is SNTAGT in the germline V gene. The CDR3 runs to 16 residues. The CDR3: CASSPPGGEENYGYTF. The DNA for the CDR3 is TGTGCCAGCAGTCCCCCGGGGGGGGAGGAAAACTATGGCTACACCTTC.

The gene calls are TRBV18 and TRBJ2-3; a possible D gene is TRBD2 (6 bases). V was trimmed by 3 bases and J by 0 bases, leaving 13 bases between them. Germline V gene data show CDR1 as KGHSH and CDR2 as LQKENI. The CDR3 totals 16 residues. CDR3 nucleotides: TGTGCCAGCTCACCTGTCGGCGGGGCTAGCACAGATACGCAGTATTTT. Its translation: CASSPVGGASTDTQYF.

This chain uses TRBV7-9 with TRBJ1-4, with no clear D. With 0 bases removed from V and 6 bases from J, the gap between germline ends came to 8 bases. The CDR3 loop spans 14 amino acids. Germline CDR1 SEHNR, CDR2 FQNEAQ (reference sequence). CDR3 nucleotides: TGTGCCAGCAGCTTAGCTCAGGCTTATGAAAAACTGTTTTTT. Translation gives CASSLAQAYEKLFF.

The rearrangement links TRBV7-2 to TRBJ2-1, with TRBD1 matching over 10 bases. The CDR3 is 14 residues long. Germline CDR1 is SGHTA and CDR2 is FQGNSA. V was clipped by 5 bases and J by 5 bases; unmatched bases: 3. The CDR3 here is CASSRGQGNNEQFF. CDR3 coding DNA: TGTGCCAGCAGCCGGGGACAGGGGAACAATGAGCAGTTCTTC. Using reference TRBV7-2 and TRBJ2-1 for the parts outside the CDR3, the full variable domain is GAGVSQSPSNKVTEKGKDVELRCDPISGHTALYWYRQSLGQGLEFLIYFQGNSAPDKSGLPSDRFSAERTGGSVSTLTIQRTQQEDSAVYLCASSRGQGNNEQFFGPGTRLTVL.

V is TRBV15 and J is TRBJ1-5, with a weak D call TRBD1 (5 bases). Trimming took off 5 bases at V and 6 bases at J, with 11 bases between the two ends. The CDR3 length is 13 residues. CDR1 and CDR2 (germline): LNHNV, YYDKDF (reference sequence). DNA for the CDR3: TGTGCCACCAGCGGGCAGGGAAGTCAGCCCCAGCATTTT. Translating it yields CATSGQGSQPQHF.

The V gene is TRBV16, the J gene TRBJ2-3, with D tentatively TRBD2 (5 bases). CDR1 KGHSY and CDR2 FQNENV come from the germline V gene. The V end lost 2 bases, the J end lost 0 bases, and 15 bases lay between the germline ends. The CDR3 is 17 residues long. The CDR3 sequence: CASSQPRGHSSTDTQYF. The CDR3 bases are TGTGCCAGCAGCCAACCCCGCGGGCATTCTAGCACAGATACGCAGTATTTT.

The chain links TRBV4-3 to TRBJ2-7; D is possibly TRBD1 (5 bases). V shed 0 bases and J shed 2 bases, with 17 bases lying between them. CDR1 LGHNA and CDR2 YSLEER come from the germline V gene. This CDR3 is built from 17 residues. CDR3 coding DNA: TGCGCCAGCAGCCAAGATTCGGCCGGCAGGGTACCCTACGAGCAGTACTTC. This encodes CASSQDSAGRVPYEQYF.

The chain combines TRBV6-5 with TRBJ2-2; 8 bases align to TRBD1. The CDR3 covers 13 residues. Unmatched junction bases numbered 1, after V lost 4 bases and J lost 6 bases. Germline assignment: CDR1 MNHEY and CDR2 SVGAGI. CDR3 protein: CASSFRGPGELFF. The CDR3 region has the DNA TGTGCCAGCAGTTTCAGGGGGCCCGGGGAGCTGTTTTTT.

This sequence joins TRBV27 and TRBJ2-1, with TRBD2 matching over 7 bases. Germline CDR1 is MNHEY and CDR2 is SMNVEV (reference sequence). This CDR3 region has 14 residues. The J segment lost 2 bases and the V segment lost 6 bases, leaving 4 bases of the junction unmatched. CDR3: CASSWSGTYNEQFF. In nucleotides, the CDR3 is TGTGCCAGCAGCTGGAGCGGGACCTACAATGAGCAGTTCTTC.

The V call is TRBV4-1, the J call TRBJ2-5, with D perhaps TRBD1 (5 bases). The CDR3 spans 18 residues. CDR1 is MGHRA and CDR2 is YSYEKL in the germline V gene. V shed 0 bases and J shed 2 bases, with 19 bases lying between them. CDR3 coding DNA: TGCGCCAGCAGCCAAGAGTGGGGCAGCGATTGGGGACAAGAGACCCAGTACTTC. Protein product: CASSQEWGSDWGQETQYF.

The gene calls are TRBV5-8 and TRBJ2-7, with TRBD2 identical over 7 bases. The CDR3 has 13 residues. Germline V gives CDR1 SGHTS, CDR2 YDEGEE. V shed 1 base, J shed 4 bases, and the junction held 2 bases outside the gene matches. CDR3 in DNA: TGTGCCAGCAGCTTGCGGCGGGAGTACGAGCAGTACTTC. This translates into CASSLRREYEQYF.

The chain joins TRBV9 to TRBJ2-1; D gene unclear. Germline V lookup: CDR1 SGDLS, CDR2 YYNGEE. V lost 2 bases, J lost 5 bases, and 8 bases lay in between. There are 13 residues in the CDR3. The CDR3: CASSVTQNNEQFF. CDR3 in DNA: TGTGCCAGCAGCGTGACTCAGAACAATGAGCAGTTCTTC.

The rearrangement joins TRBV7-9 to TRBJ2-1; no clear D. CDR3 length: 11 amino acids. The ends were cut back, 5 bases at V and 9 bases at J, with 8 bases in the middle. CDR1 SEHNR and CDR2 FQNEAQ come from the germline V gene (reference sequence). CDR3 residues: CASSPPGEQFF. CDR3 in DNA: TGTGCCAGCAGCCCACCCGGTGAGCAGTTCTTC.

J is TRBJ2-7 and V is TRBV5-1, with 8 bases identical to TRBD2. This CDR3 is built from 16 residues. Germline V gene lookup returns CDR1 SGHRS and CDR2 YFSETQ. The V gene end was trimmed by 0 bases and the J gene end by 0 bases; junction bases not matched to a gene: 5. The CDR3 DNA is TGCGCCAGCAGCTTGGCGGTAGCGGGAAACTCCTACGAGCAGTACTTC. Protein product: CASSLAVAGNSYEQYF.

V is TRBV18 and J is TRBJ2-7; 7 nucleotides line up with TRBD2. The CDR3 runs to 16 residues. In germline, CDR1 is KGHSH, CDR2 LQKENI. The V gene end was trimmed by 1 base and the J gene end by 10 bases; junction bases not matched to a gene: 16. The CDR3 loop is CASSPLPSGPRWDQYF. CDR3 in DNA: TGTGCCAGCTCACCACTTCCTAGCGGCCCACGGTGGGATCAGTACTTC.

The chain recombines TRBV6-5 with TRBJ2-5; D is perhaps TRBD2 (6 bases). The length of the CDR3 is 15 residues. Deletions cut 0 bases from V and 5 bases from J, with 13 bases between. Germline V gives CDR1 MNHEY, CDR2 SVGAGI. The CDR3 reads CASSYSEGGGETQYF. The CDR3 nucleotides read TGTGCCAGCAGTTACTCGGAGGGTGGGGGGGAGACCCAGTACTTC.